The clone carrying this TCR beta chain occurred many times. These data belong to a study of regulatory T cells in long-lasting Graves disease. Arm-PCR of CDR3 regions and iRepertoire HTBI primers were used to build TCR beta libraries. Per the authors' pipeline: Overall, samples carried 62 TRBV and 14 TRBJ segments. TCRdb ran MiXCR on the multiplex PCR reads and lists one entry per CDR3 protein. V and J calls and clone size were set by TCRdb, not the authors. The table shows a few hundred thousand distinct CDR3 sequences, with 15% occurring only once. Time point given: newly diagnosed GD, antithyroid drugs for less than 3 months. The TCR library was made from RNA extracted from PBMCs. CDR1 and CDR2 from the germline V gene are SGHRS and YFSETQ. The V end lost 1 base, the J end lost 4 bases, and 12 bases lay between the germline ends. CDR3 length equals 14 residues. This same sample was also taken into another study, of T cells in Graves' hyperthyroidism and ophthalmopathy. Turning to that study: Stable hyperthyroidism was told apart from ophthalmopathy by a model built on 13 V-J features. Ophthalmopathy, which appeared later, was predicted by the model a median 6.5 months before onset.

The source material was peripheral blood mononuclear cells (PBMCs), sampled at new diagnosis, from a patient treated with antithyroid drugs. The chain employs TRBV5-1 and TRBJ2-7; D unresolved. The clonotype was recovered from a middle-aged woman with Graves disease. CDR3 bases: TGCGCCAGCAGCTTGTCAGGAACCCAATACGAGCAGTACTTC. Protein sequence: CASSLSGTQYEQYF.